The clone carrying this T cell receptor (beta chain) was recorded at least ten times. Antigen specificity is unknown. CDR3 size: 16 residues. Germline V gene sequence: CDR1 LGHDT, CDR2 YNNKEL (reference sequence). The trim removed 2 bases at V and 5 bases at J, leaving 9 bases unmatched. This specimen comes from a study of T cells in Graves' hyperthyroidism and ophthalmopathy. Study-level background: Initial diagnosis, before any treatment, was when peripheral blood was collected. Study-level points and caveats: Ophthalmopathy could be told apart from stable hyperthyroidism with a 13 V-J model.

RNA transcripts were the template for amplifying TCR beta CDR3 regions. First-round RT-PCR with HTBI primers amplified the TCR CDR3 region. TCRdb used MiXCR to reprocess the multiplex PCR reads, holding one entry per CDR3 protein. In the table there are over 250,000 distinct CDR3 sequences, about 13% of which are singletons. The specimen sequenced was blood. The rearrangement uses TRBV3-1 and TRBJ2-1; 7 bases match TRBD2. The TCR was taken from a woman aged 40 to 50 with Graves' ophthalmopathy. CDR3 loop: CASSQFGLAVHNEQFF. The DNA of the CDR3 is TGTGCCAGCAGCCAATTCGGGCTAGCGGTGCACAATGAGCAGTTCTTC.